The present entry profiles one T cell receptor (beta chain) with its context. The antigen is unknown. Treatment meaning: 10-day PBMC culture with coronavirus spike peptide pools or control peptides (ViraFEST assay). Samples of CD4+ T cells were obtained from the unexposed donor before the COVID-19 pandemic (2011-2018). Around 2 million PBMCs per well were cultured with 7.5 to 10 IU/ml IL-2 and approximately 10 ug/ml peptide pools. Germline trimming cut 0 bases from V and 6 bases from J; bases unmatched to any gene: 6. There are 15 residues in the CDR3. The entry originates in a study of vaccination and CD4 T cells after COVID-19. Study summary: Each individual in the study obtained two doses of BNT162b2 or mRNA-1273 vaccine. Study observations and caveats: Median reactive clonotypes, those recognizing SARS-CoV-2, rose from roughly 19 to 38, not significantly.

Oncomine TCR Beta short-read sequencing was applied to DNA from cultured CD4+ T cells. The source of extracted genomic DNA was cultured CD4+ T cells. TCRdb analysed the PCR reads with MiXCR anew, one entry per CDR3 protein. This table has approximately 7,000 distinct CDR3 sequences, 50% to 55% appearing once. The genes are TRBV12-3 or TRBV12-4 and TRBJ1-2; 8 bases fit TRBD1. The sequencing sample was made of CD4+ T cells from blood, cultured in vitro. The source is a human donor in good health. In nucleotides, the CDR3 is TGTGCCAGCAGTTTAGCGTTCGGACAGGGACATGGCTACACCTTC. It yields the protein CASSLAFGQGHGYTF.